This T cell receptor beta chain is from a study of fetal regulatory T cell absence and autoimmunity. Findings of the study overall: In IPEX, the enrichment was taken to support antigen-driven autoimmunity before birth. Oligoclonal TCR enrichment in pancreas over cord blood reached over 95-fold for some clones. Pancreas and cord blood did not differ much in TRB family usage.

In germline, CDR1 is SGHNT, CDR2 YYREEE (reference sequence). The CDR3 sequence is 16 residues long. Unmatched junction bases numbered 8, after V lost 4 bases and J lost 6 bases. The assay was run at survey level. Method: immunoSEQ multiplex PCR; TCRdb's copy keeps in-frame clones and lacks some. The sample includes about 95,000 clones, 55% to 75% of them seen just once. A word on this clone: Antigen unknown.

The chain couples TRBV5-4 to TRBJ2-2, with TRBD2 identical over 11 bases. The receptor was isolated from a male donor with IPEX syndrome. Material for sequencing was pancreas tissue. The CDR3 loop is CASSALAGGHSGELFF. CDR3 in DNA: TGTGCCAGCAGCGCGTTAGCGGGGGGGCATTCCGGGGAGCTGTTTTTT. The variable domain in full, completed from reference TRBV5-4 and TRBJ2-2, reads ETGVTQSPTHLIKTRGQQVTLRCSSQSGHNTVSWYQQALGQGPQFIFQYYREEENGRGNFPPRFSGLQFPNYSSELNVNALELDDSALYLCASSALAGGHSGELFFGEGSRLTVL.